This T cell receptor (beta chain) emerged from a study of OX40 agonist ivuxolimab in advanced cancers. Looking at the study overall: With ivuxolimab, an agonistic anti-OX40 (CD134) antibody, patients were treated.

This CDR3 contains 12 residues. Germline CDR1 reads SNHLY; CDR2 reads FYNNEI. Trimming removed 3 bases from V and 14 bases from J, with 16 bases in between. Produced via immunoSEQ multiplex PCR; TCRdb's table is partial and in-frame only. The profile shows 60,000 to 70,000 clones, about four fifths of them singletons. This specimen was CD4+ or CD8+ T cells sorted from blood, taken in a trial of the OX40 agonist ivuxolimab. This clonotype was sampled from an adult with an advanced solid tumor such as melanoma, head and neck, liver or kidney cancer. The chain carries TRBV2 and TRBJ1-1; no reliable D call. The CDR3 nucleotides are TGTGCCAGCAGTGAGAGTTTGGCCCAAGGCTTCTTT. It specifies CASSESLAQGFF.